This paragraph reports one T cell receptor beta chain. The target antigen is unknown. The CDR3 is made up of 14 amino acids. With 4 bases clipped from V and 6 bases from J, the junction kept 5 bases outside the gene matches. Germline assignment: CDR1 LNHNV and CDR2 YYDKDF (reference sequence). These data belong to a study of cytomegalovirus exposure and HLA in healthy donors. Notes on the study in general: What a later analysis showed was that several of the most significant clusters appeared linked to common viral pathogens. Later analysis showed most CMV-associated TCR beta chains appearing HLA-restricted.

60 Vbeta and 13 Jbeta primers were used in PCR. The table came from immunoSEQ multiplex PCR; TCRdb's copy has only in-frame clones and leaves some out. The sample shows about 130,000 clones, about 82% of them seen only once. V is TRBV15 and J is TRBJ1-5; TRBD1 matches 8 bases. The receptor was derived from a boy younger than 18 in good health and CMV-seronegative. The sequencing sample was made of PBMCs. The CDR3 DNA reads TGTGCCACCAGCACGGACAGGGAGGGTCAGCCCCAGCATTTT. This codes for CATSTDREGQPQHF.